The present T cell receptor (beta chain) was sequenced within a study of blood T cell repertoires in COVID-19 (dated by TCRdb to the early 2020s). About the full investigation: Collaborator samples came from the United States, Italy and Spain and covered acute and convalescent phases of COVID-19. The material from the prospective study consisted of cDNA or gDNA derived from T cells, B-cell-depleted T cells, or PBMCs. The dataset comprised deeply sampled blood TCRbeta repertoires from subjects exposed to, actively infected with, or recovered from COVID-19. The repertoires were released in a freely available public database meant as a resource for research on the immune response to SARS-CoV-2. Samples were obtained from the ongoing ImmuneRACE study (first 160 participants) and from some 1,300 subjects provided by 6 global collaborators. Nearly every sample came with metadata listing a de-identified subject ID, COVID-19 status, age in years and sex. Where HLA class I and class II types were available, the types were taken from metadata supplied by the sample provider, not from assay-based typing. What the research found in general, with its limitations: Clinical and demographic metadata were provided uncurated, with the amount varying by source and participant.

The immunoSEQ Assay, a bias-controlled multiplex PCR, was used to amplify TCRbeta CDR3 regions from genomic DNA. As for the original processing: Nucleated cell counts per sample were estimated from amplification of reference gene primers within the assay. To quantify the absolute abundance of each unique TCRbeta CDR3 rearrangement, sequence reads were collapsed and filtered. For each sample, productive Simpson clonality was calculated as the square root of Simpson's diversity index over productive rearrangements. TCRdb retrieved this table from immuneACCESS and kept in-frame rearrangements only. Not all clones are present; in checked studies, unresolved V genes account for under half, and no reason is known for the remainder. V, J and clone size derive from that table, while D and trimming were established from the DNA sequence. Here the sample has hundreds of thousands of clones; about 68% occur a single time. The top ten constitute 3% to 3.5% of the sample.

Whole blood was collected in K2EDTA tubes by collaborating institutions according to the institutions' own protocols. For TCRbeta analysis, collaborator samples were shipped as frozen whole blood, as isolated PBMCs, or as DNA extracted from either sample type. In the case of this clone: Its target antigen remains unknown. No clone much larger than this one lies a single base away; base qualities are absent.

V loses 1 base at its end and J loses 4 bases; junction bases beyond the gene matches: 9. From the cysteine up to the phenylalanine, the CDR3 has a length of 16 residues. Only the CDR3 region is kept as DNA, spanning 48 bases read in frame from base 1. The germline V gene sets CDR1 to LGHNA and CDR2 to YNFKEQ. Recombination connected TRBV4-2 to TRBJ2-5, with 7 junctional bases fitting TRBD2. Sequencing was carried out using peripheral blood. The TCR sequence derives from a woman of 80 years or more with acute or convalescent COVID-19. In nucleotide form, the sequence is TGTGCCAGCAGCCAAGGGGTTGCGGGAGTAACAGAGACCCAGTACTTC. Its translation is CASSQGVAGVTETQYF.